These 23 T cell receptor beta chains were all obtained from the same sample, sequenced in a study of blood T cell repertoires in COVID-19. This table comes from immunoSEQ multiplex PCR, and its TCRdb copy is limited to in-frame clones, with some not included. The data hold a few hundred thousand clones, with nearly 90% observed a single time. Source material: peripheral blood. Receptor source: a middle-aged woman who had recovered from COVID-19.

V is TRBV7-3 and J is TRBJ2-1, with 10 bases that match TRBD2. Germline V gives CDR1 SGHTA, CDR2 FQGTGA. CDR3 length equals 16 residues. Trimming took 5 bases from V and 8 from J; bases not matched to a gene: 12. CDR3 nucleotide sequence: TGTGCCAGCAGCCGAGGGGCTAGCGGGGGTATACATGAGCAGTTCTTC. Translated, it gives CASSRGASGGIHEQFF.

In nucleotides, the CDR3 is TGTGCCAGCAGTGAATATATTACGGGACAGGGTGGAAATGAGCAGTTCTTC. Protein sequence: CASSEYITGQGGNEQFF. The chain employs TRBV25-1 and TRBJ2-1; TRBD1 matches 9 bases. With V trimmed by 0 bases and J by 7 bases, 10 bases remained unmatched. Germline V gives CDR1 MGHDK, CDR2 SYGVNS. The CDR3 sequence is 17 residues long.

V usage is TRBV30 and J usage is TRBJ2-7, with 12 bases lining up with TRBD1. CDR1 and CDR2 from the germline V gene are GTSNPN and SVGIG (reference sequence). The CDR3 runs to 15 residues. V gave up 1 base and J gave up 6 bases; unmatched junction bases: 7. The CDR3 loop is CAWSAGTGGLGEQYF. The CDR3, as DNA: TGTGCCTGGAGTGCGGGGACAGGGGGCCTGGGCGAGCAGTACTTC.

The V call is TRBV13, the J call TRBJ2-7, with 11 bases fitting TRBD2. CDR3 size: 16 residues. Germline CDR1 is PRHDT and CDR2 is FYEKMQ (reference sequence). With V trimmed by 6 bases and J by 0 bases, 7 bases remained unmatched. The CDR3 sequence is CASSLTSGRISYEQYV. As DNA, the CDR3 is TGTGCCAGCAGTCTCACTAGCGGGAGAATCTCCTACGAGCAGTACGTC.

There are a few counts of this clone. This chain connects TRBV27 to TRBJ2-5, with a tentative D call TRBD2 (5 bases). The V gene's germline CDR1 is MNHEY and CDR2 SMNVEV (reference sequence). Trimming left V 6 bases short and J 2 bases short, with 16 bases between. This CDR3 is built from 15 residues. The DNA of the CDR3 is TGTGCCAGCAGCAGAAATGGACTCAATCAAGAGACCCAGTACTTC. Translated, it gives CASSRNGLNQETQYF.

The chain links TRBV18 to TRBJ1-3, with 9 nucleotides matching TRBD1. Germline-derived CDR1 and CDR2 are KGHSH and LQKENI. The CDR3 totals 14 residues. The V and J ends lost 2 bases and 6 bases, in that order; junction bases with no gene match: 2. CDR3 sequence (DNA): TGTGCCAGCTCACCATGGACAGGGGAAAACACCATATATTTT. Amino acids: CASSPWTGENTIYF.

The CDR3 here is CASSLSGRGHSPLHF. CDR3 DNA sequence: TGTGCCAGCAGCTTATCGGGGAGGGGTCATTCACCCCTCCACTTT. The rearrangement uses TRBV7-9 and TRBJ1-6; D might be TRBD1 (5 bases). The CDR3 consists of 15 residues. Looked up from germline, CDR1 is SEHNR and CDR2 is FQNEAQ (reference sequence). Trimming left V 2 bases short and J 8 bases short, with 13 bases between.

The V and J genes are TRBV6-5 and TRBJ2-5; 7 nucleotides agree with TRBD1. V lost 7 bases, J lost 5 bases, and 7 bases stayed unmatched. Per the germline V gene, CDR1 is MNHEY and CDR2 is SVGAGI. The CDR3 runs to 13 residues. The CDR3 DNA is TGTGCCAGCACCGTAGGGGGCAGGGAGACCCAGTACTTC. This translates into CASTVGGRETQYF.

The chain employs TRBV18 and TRBJ2-5, with D possibly TRBD1 on 5 matching bases. The CDR3 is 14 amino acids. Germline V gives CDR1 KGHSH, CDR2 LQKENI. V was shortened by 6 bases and J by 4 bases, with 15 bases between the two germline ends. The CDR3 spells CASSSRGFAETQYF. The CDR3 DNA sequence: TGTGCCAGCTCGTCAAGGGGATTTGCAGAGACCCAGTACTTC.

The V call is TRBV14, the J call TRBJ1-2; 7 bases are shared with TRBD1. Germline V gives CDR1 SGHDN, CDR2 FVKESK. V dropped 0 bases and J dropped 8; count of bases not matched to a gene: 6. The CDR3 has 14 residues. The CDR3 DNA follows: TGTGCCAGCAGCCAAGATAACAGGGGAGGCGGCTACACCTTC. It codes for CASSQDNRGGGYTF.

The chain combines TRBV5-6 with TRBJ1-2; 9 positions match TRBD1. With V trimmed by 4 bases and J by 3 bases, 10 bases remained unmatched. The CDR3 extends over 16 amino acids. Germline CDR1 and CDR2: SGHDT and YYEEEE. In DNA, the CDR3 is TGTGCCAGCAGCCTTATCCCCGGGACAGGGTACTATGGCTACACCTTC. It yields the protein CASSLIPGTGYYGYTF. The full variable domain, in which reference TRBV5-6 and TRBJ1-2 provide the parts outside the CDR3, is DAGVTQSPTHLIKTRGQQVTLRCSPKSGHDTVSWYQQALGQGPQFIFQYYEEEERQRGNFPDRFSGHQFPNYSSELNVNALLLGDSALYLCASSLIPGTGYYGYTFGSGTRLTVV.

The chain carries TRBV7-9 and TRBJ2-7, with D perhaps TRBD1 (5 bases). Deletions cut 3 bases from V and 3 bases from J, with 12 bases between. Looked up from germline, CDR1 is SEHNR and CDR2 is FQNEAQ (reference sequence). CDR3 length equals 14 residues. As DNA, the CDR3 is TGTGCCAGCAGCTTTTATGACAGAAACTACGAGCAGTACTTC. Amino acids: CASSFYDRNYEQYF.

The genes are TRBV5-1 and TRBJ2-3; possible D gene TRBD1, 7 bases. V shed 4 bases and J shed 1 base, with 16 bases lying between them. The germline gives CDR1 SGHRS, CDR2 YFSETQ. The CDR3 has 16 residues. CDR3 sequence: CASSPRDSLGTDTQYF. CDR3 coding DNA: TGCGCCAGCAGCCCGCGGGACAGCCTGGGCACAGATACGCAGTATTTT. Full variable domain (outside the CDR3, taken from reference TRBV5-1 and TRBJ2-3): KAGVTQTPRYLIKTRGQQVTLSCSPISGHRSVSWYQQTPGQGLQFLFEYFSETQRNKGNFPGRFSGRQFSNSRSEMNVSTLELGDSALYLCASSPRDSLGTDTQYFGPGTRLTVL.

The rearrangement links TRBV21-1 to TRBJ2-1; TRBD1, the table's D call, was not compared with the DNA. TRBV21-1 constitutes a pseudogene. This CDR3 is built from 13 residues. CDR3 sequence: CATYRSSYNEQFF. CDR3 DNA: TGTGCCACCTACAGAAGCTCCTACAATGAGCAGTTCTTC.

This sequence joins TRBV15 and TRBJ1-6, with TRBD1 matching 7 bases. J gave up 7 bases and V 0 bases, and 3 bases lay outside the gene matches. The CDR3 consists of 15 residues. Looked up from germline, CDR1 is LNHNV and CDR2 is YYDKDF (reference sequence). The CDR3 is CATSREGQTNSPLHF. The CDR3 DNA is TGTGCCACCAGCAGAGAGGGACAGACAAATTCACCCCTCCACTTT. Based on the CDR3 plus reference TRBV15 and TRBJ1-6, the full variable domain is DAMVIQNPRYQVTQFGKPVTLSCSQTLNHNVMYWYQQKSSQAPKLLFHYYDKDFNNEADTPDNFQSRRPNTSFCFLDIRSPGLGDTAMYLCATSREGQTNSPLHFGNGTRLTVT.

This clone was found a few times. This sample also contains other DNA sequences that code for the same CDR3. The chain uses TRBV5-1 and TRBJ2-2, with D maybe TRBD1 (6 bases). The CDR3 is 15 amino acids. Germline CDR1 SGHRS, CDR2 YFSETQ. Trimming stripped 0 bases from V and 3 bases from J, with 9 bases between. The CDR3 reads CASSLGAGDTGELFF. Here the CDR3 DNA reads TGCGCCAGCAGCTTGGGGGCAGGGGACACCGGGGAGCTGTTTTTT.

This chain links TRBV12-3 or TRBV12-4 with TRBJ1-2; 8 bases are a match to TRBD1. Trimming at V came to 1 base and at J to 6 bases, leaving 1 base not matched to a gene. This CDR3 spans 13 amino acids. The CDR3: CASSLGTGNGYTF. The CDR3 region has the DNA TGTGCCAGCAGTTTAGGGACAGGGAATGGCTACACCTTC.

The gene calls are TRBV11-2 and TRBJ2-3; TRBD2 agrees at 11 bases. The germline gives CDR1 SGHAT, CDR2 FQNNGV. The CDR3 consists of 18 residues. The trim removed 2 bases at V and 2 bases at J, leaving 9 bases unmatched. The CDR3 spells CASSLWSGTSGSTDTQYF. In DNA, the CDR3 is TGTGCCAGCAGCTTATGGTCTGGGACTAGCGGTTCCACAGATACGCAGTATTTT.

This clone is a singleton in its sample. CDR3 nucleotides: TGTGCCAGCAGTTACTTCGGAGTAGGGGGTACTGAAGCTTTCTTT. Translated, it gives CASSYFGVGGTEAFF. V usage is TRBV6-2 or TRBV6-3 and J usage is TRBJ1-1; possible D gene TRBD1, 6 bases. Trimming took 1 base from V and 5 from J, leaving 14 bases between them. Germline values: CDR1 MNHEY, CDR2 SVGEGT. There are 15 residues in the CDR3.

The chain has TRBV5-8 and TRBJ2-1; 7 bases agree with TRBD2. The CDR3 sequence is 13 residues long. The germline V gene encodes CDR1 SGHTS and CDR2 YDEGEE. The junction had 7 bases not matched to a gene; V was cut back by 1 base and J by 12 bases. In nucleotides, the CDR3 is TGTGCCAGCAGCTTGTGGGCGGGAGTCGGGCAGTTCTTC. This translates into CASSLWAGVGQFF. Based on the CDR3 plus reference TRBV5-8 and TRBJ2-1, the full variable domain is EAGVTQSPTHLIKTRGQQATLRCSPISGHTSVYWYQQALGLGLQFLLWYDEGEERNRGNFPPRFSGRQFPNYSSELNVNALELEDSALYLCASSLWAGVGQFFGPGTRLTVL.

The chain recombines TRBV28 with TRBJ1-4, with unresolved D. Trimming shortened V by 3 bases and J by 7 bases, and 15 bases separated the two germline ends. This CDR3 is built from 15 residues. Germline V lookup: CDR1 MDHEN, CDR2 SYDVKM. DNA for the CDR3: TGTGCCAGCAGTTTGGAGGGTGGGGTCAGTGAAAAACTGTTTTTT. Translated: CASSLEGGVSEKLFF.

A remark on this clone: The sample has other DNA sequences that encode this CDR3 too. This rearrangement joins TRBV18 to TRBJ1-1, with 7 bases that match TRBD1. The CDR3 has 15 amino acids. The germline gives CDR1 KGHSH, CDR2 LQKENI. J lost 1 base, V lost 1 base, and 3 bases had no gene match. The DNA of the CDR3 is TGTGCCAGCTCACCACTGGGGACAGAGAACACTGAAGCTTTCTTT. Its protein is CASSPLGTENTEAFF.

This clone was found once. The V call is TRBV2, the J call TRBJ1-5, with D maybe TRBD1 (5 bases). This CDR3 spans 12 amino acids. Germline-derived CDR1 and CDR2 are SNHLY and FYNNEI. With 4 bases removed from V and 9 bases from J, the gap between germline ends came to 10 bases. The CDR3 nucleotides read TGTGCCAGCAGTGGAGGGGACTCGCCCCAGCATTTT. This translates into CASSGGDSPQHF.